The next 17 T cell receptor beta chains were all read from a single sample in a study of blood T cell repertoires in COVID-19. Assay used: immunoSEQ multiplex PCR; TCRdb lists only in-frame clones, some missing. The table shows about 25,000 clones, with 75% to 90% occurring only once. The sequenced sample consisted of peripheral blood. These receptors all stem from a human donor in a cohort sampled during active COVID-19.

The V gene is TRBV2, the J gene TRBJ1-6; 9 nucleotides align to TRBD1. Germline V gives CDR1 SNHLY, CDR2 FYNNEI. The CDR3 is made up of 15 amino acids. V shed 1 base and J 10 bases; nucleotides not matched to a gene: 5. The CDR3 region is CASSEEGQGNSPLHF. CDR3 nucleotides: TGTGCCAGCAGTGAAGAGGGACAGGGAAACTCACCCCTCCACTTT.

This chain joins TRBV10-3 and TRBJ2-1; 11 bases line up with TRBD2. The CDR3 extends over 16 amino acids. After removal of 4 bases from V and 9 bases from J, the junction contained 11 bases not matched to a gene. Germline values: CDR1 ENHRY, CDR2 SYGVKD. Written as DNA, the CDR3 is TGTGCCATCAGTGGACTAGCGGGACGGGGTGAGGGTGAGCAGTTCTTC. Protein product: CAISGLAGRGEGEQFF.

CDR3 in DNA: TGTGCCAGCCGCCCAAGGGGTTTGGGCTACGAGCAGTACTTC. Translated, it gives CASRPRGLGYEQYF. V gene TRBV6-5 combines with J gene TRBJ2-7; weak D call: TRBD1 (5 bases). V was clipped by 8 bases and J by 3 bases, with 17 bases between them. Germline lookup yields CDR1 MNHEY and CDR2 SVGAGI. CDR3 length: 14 residues.

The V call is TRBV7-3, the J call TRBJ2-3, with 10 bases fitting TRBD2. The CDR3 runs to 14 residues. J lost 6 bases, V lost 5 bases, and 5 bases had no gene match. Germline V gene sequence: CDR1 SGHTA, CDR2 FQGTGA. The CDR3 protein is CASSGPGLADTQYF. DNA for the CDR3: TGTGCCAGCAGCGGGCCGGGACTAGCGGATACGCAGTATTTT.

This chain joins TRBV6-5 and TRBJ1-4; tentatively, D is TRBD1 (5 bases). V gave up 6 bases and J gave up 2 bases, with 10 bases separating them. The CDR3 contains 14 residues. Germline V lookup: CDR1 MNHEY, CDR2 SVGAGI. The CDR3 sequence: CASSQTVTNEKLFF. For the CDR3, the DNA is TGTGCCAGCAGCCAGACAGTCACTAATGAAAAACTGTTTTTT.

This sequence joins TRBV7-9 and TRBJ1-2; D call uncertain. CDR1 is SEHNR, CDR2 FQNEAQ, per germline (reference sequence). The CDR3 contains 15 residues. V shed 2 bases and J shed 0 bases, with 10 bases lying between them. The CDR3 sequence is CASSLSQASNYGYTF. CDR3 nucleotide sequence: TGTGCCAGCAGCTTATCCCAAGCCTCTAACTATGGCTACACCTTC.

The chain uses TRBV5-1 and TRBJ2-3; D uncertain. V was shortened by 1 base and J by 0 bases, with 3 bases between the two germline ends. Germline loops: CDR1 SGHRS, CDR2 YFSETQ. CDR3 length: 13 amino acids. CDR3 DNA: TGCGCCAGCAGCTTGAGCAGCACAGATACGCAGTATTTT. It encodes CASSLSSTDTQYF.

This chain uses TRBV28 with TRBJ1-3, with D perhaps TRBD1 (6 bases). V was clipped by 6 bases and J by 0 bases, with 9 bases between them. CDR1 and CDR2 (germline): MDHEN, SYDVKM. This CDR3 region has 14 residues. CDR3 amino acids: CASSRTVSGNTIYF. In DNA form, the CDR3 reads TGTGCCAGCAGCAGGACAGTCTCTGGAAACACCATATATTTT.

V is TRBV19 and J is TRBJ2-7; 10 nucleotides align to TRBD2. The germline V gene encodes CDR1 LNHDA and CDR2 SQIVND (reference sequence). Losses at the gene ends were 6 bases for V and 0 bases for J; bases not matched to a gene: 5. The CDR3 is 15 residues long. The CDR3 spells CASSQSGRASYEQYF. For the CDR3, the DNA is TGTGCCAGTAGCCAGAGCGGGAGGGCCTCCTACGAGCAGTACTTC. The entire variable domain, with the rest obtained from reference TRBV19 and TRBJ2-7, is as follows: DGGITQSPKYLFRKEGQNVTLSCEQNLNHDAMYWYRQDPGQGLRLIYYSQIVNDFQKGDIAEGYSVSREKKESFPLTVTSAQKNPTAFYLCASSQSGRASYEQYFGPGTRLTVT.

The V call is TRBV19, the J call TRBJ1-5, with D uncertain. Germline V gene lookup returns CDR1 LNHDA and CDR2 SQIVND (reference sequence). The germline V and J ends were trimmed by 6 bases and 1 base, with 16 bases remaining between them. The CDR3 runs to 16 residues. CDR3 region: CASRELGRMSNQPQHF. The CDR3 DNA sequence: TGTGCCAGTAGGGAATTAGGGAGGATGAGCAATCAGCCCCAGCATTTT.

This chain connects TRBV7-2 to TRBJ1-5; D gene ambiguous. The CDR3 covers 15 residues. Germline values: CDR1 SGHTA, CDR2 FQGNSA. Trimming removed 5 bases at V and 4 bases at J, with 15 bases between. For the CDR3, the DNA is TGTGCCAGCAGCCCTATAATGTCTCAAAATCAGCCCCAGCATTTT. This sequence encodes CASSPIMSQNQPQHF.

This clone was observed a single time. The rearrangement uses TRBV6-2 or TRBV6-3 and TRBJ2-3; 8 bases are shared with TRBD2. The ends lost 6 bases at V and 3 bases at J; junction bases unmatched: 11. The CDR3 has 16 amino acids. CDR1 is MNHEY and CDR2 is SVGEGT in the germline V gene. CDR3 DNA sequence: TGTGCCAGCAGCTTACCACCGGGAGGGCCAACAGATACGCAGTATTTT. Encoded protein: CASSLPPGGPTDTQYF.

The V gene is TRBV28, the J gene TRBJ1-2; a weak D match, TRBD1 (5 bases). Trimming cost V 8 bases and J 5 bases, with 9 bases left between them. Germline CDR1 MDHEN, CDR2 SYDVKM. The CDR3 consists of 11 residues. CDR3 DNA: TGTGCCAGCGGGACTGGTTATGGCTACACCTTC. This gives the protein CASGTGYGYTF.

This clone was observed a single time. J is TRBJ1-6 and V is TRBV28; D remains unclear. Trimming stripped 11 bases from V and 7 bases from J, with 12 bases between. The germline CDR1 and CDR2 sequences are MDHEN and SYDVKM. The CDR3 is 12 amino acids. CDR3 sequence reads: CACWRGNSPLHF. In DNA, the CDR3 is TGTGCCTGCTGGCGGGGAAATTCACCCCTCCACTTT.

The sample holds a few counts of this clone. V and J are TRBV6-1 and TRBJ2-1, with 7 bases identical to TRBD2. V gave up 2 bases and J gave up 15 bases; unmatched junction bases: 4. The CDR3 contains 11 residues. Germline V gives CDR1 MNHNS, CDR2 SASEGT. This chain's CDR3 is CASSERASGFF. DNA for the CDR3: TGTGCCAGCAGTGAAAGGGCTAGCGGGTTCTTC.

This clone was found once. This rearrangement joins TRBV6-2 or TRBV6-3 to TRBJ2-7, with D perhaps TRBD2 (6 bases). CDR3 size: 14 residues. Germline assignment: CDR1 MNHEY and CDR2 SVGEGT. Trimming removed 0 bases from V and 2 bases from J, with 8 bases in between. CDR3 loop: CASSYSRGAYEQYF. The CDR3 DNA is TGTGCCAGCAGTTACTCCCGCGGGGCCTACGAGCAGTACTTC.

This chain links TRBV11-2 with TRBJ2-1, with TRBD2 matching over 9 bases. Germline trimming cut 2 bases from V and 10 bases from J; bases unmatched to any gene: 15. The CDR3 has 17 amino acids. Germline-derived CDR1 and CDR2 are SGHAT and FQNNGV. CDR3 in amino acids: CASSLSGSWREGHEQFF. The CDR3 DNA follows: TGTGCCAGCAGCTTATCGGGCTCCTGGCGGGAGGGCCACGAGCAGTTCTTC.